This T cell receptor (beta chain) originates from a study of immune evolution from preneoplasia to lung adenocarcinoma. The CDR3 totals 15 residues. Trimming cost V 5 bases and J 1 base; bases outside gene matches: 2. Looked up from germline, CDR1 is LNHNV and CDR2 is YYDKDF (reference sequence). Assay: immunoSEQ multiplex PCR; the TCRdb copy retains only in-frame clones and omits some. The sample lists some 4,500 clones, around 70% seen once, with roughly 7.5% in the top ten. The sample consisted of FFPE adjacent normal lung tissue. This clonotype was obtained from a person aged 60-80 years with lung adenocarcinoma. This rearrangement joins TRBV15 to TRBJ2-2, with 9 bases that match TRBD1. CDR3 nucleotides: TGTGCCACCAGCCAGGGACAGGGGAACACCGGGGAGCTGTTTTTT. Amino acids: CATSQGQGNTGELFF. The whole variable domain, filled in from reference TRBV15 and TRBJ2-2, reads DAMVIQNPRYQVTQFGKPVTLSCSQTLNHNVMYWYQQKSSQAPKLLFHYYDKDFNNEADTPDNFQSRRPNTSFCFLDIRSPGLGDTAMYLCATSQGQGNTGELFFGEGSRLTVL.